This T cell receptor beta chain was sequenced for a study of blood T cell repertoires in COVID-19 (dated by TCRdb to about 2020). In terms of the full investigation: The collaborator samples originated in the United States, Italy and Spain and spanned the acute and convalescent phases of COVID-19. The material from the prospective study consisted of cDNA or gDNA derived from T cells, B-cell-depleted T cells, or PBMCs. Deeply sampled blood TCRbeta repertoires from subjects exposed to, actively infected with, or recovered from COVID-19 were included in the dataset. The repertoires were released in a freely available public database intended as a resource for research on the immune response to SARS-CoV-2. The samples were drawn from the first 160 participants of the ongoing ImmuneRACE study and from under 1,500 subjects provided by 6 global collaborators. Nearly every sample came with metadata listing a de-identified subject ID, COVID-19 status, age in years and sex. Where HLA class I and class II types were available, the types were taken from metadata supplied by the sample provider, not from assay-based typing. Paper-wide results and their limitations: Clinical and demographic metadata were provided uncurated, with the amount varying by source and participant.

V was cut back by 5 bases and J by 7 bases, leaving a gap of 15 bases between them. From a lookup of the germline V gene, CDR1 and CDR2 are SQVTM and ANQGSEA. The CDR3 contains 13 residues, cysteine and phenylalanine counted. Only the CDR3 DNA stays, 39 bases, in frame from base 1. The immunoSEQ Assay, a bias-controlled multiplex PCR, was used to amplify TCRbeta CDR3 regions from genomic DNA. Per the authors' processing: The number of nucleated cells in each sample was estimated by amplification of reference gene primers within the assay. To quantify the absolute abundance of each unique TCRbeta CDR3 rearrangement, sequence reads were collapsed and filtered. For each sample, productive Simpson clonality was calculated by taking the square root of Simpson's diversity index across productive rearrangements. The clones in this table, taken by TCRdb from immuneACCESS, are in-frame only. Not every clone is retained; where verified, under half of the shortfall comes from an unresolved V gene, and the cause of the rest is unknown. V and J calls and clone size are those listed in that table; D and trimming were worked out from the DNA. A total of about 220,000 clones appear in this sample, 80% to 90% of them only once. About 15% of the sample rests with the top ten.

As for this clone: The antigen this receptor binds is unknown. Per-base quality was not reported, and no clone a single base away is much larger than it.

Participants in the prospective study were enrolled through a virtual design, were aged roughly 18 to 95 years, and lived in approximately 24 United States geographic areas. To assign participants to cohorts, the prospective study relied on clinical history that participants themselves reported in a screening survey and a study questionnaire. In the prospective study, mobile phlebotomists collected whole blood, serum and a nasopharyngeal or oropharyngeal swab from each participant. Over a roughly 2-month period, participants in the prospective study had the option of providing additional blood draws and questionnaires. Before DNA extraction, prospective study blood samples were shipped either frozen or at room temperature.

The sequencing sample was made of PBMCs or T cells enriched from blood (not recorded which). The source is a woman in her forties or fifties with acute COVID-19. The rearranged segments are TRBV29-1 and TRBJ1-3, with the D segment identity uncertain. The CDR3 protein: CSVPTGSGNTIYF. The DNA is TGCAGCGTTCCTACGGGGTCGGGGAACACCATATATTTT. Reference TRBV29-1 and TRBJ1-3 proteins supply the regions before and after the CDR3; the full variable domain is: SAVISQKPSRDICQRGTSLTIQCQVDSQVTMMFWYRQQPGQSLTLIATANQGSEATYESGFVIDKFPISRPNLTFSTLTVSNMSPEDSSIYLCSVPTGSGNTIYFGEGSWLTVV.